The 30 T cell receptor beta chains reported below all come from one sample, sequenced in a study of blood T cell repertoires in COVID-19. Clones were read by immunoSEQ multiplex PCR, and TCRdb kept only the in-frame ones, dropping some. Of 140,000 or so clones in the sample, approximately 88% were seen once. The source material was peripheral blood. Receptors originate from a human donor in a cohort sampled during active COVID-19.

The chain combines TRBV5-8 with TRBJ1-4; a possible D gene is TRBD1 (6 bases). The V gene lost 0 bases and the J gene lost 5 bases, with 20 bases spanning the gap. CDR3 length equals 18 residues. Germline assignment: CDR1 SGHTS and CDR2 YDEGEE. CDR3 DNA: TGTGCCAGCAGCTTGGGGCGAAAACGGGAGGGACACAATGAAAAACTGTTTTTT. It specifies CASSLGRKREGHNEKLFF.

The chain carries TRBV7-9 and TRBJ2-3, with 7 bases identical to TRBD2. The CDR3 totals 15 residues. V dropped 5 bases and J dropped 4; count of bases not matched to a gene: 9. The germline CDR1 and CDR2 sequences are SEHNR and FQNEAQ (reference sequence). In nucleotides, the CDR3 is TGTGCCAGCAGCCCATTAGCGGGTGGTTCAGATACGCAGTATTTT. The encoded protein is CASSPLAGGSDTQYF.

CDR3 residues: CASSQVADNQPQHF. The DNA of the CDR3 is TGCGCCAGCAGCCAAGTGGCAGACAATCAGCCCCAGCATTTT. This rearrangement joins TRBV4-1 to TRBJ1-5; D remains ambiguous. The germline V gene encodes CDR1 MGHRA and CDR2 YSYEKL. Trimming took 1 base from V and 3 from J, leaving 7 bases between them. The CDR3 is 14 residues long.

For this clone: This specimen includes other DNA sequences encoding the same CDR3. The J gene is TRBJ1-1, the V gene TRBV28; weak D call: TRBD1 (6 bases). V was pared by 4 bases and J by 0 bases, with 9 bases between. CDR3 length: 14 amino acids. The V gene's germline CDR1 is MDHEN and CDR2 SYDVKM. In nucleotides, the CDR3 is TGTGCCAGCAGTTCCACAGGGCTGAACACTGAAGCTTTCTTT. It is translated as CASSSTGLNTEAFF.

The chain links TRBV5-1 to TRBJ2-7, with D tentatively TRBD1 (6 bases). Germline loops: CDR1 SGHRS, CDR2 YFSETQ. The CDR3 length is 16 residues. Between the trimmed V and J ends, which lost 3 bases and 2 bases, there was a span of 18 bases. Here the CDR3 DNA reads TGCGCCAGCAGCTGGTTGGACAGTGCAAACACCTACGAGCAGTACTTC. Residues: CASSWLDSANTYEQYF.

The CDR3 reads CASSQRWGNQPQHF. For the CDR3, the DNA is TGTGCCAGCAGCCAGCGGTGGGGCAATCAGCCCCAGCATTTT. The chain has TRBV4-2 and TRBJ1-5; D is undetermined. V lost 3 bases to trimming and J lost 2 bases, with 8 bases between them. The CDR3 totals 14 residues. Looked up from germline, CDR1 is LGHNA and CDR2 is YNFKEQ.

The chain employs TRBV28 and TRBJ1-4, with D maybe TRBD1 (6 bases). CDR3 length equals 14 residues. Germline V CDR1 and CDR2: MDHEN, SYDVKM. Trimming shortened V by 6 bases and J by 9 bases, and 17 bases separated the two germline ends. CDR3 protein: CASSLGGAEKKLFF. The CDR3 DNA reads TGTGCCAGCAGCCTCGGGGGGGCTGAGAAAAAACTGTTTTTT.

This clone was observed a single time. The chain employs TRBV7-3 and TRBJ1-1; 10 bases agree with TRBD1. The J segment lost 3 bases and the V segment lost 4 bases, leaving 5 bases of the junction unmatched. CDR1 SGHTA and CDR2 FQGTGA come from the germline V gene. This CDR3 comprises 15 residues. DNA for the CDR3: TGTGCCAGCAGCTCCGTCGGGACAGGGGACACTGAAGCTTTCTTT. It translates to CASSSVGTGDTEAFF.

The J gene is TRBJ2-2, the V gene TRBV21-1; the D segment call TRBD2 is taken from the table without a DNA check. TRBV21-1 is noted as a pseudogene. CDR3 length equals 16 residues. The CDR3 is CASSKDTSVPTGELFF. Here the CDR3 DNA reads TGTGCCAGCAGCAAAGATACTAGCGTTCCCACCGGGGAGCTGTTTTTT.

In nucleotides, the CDR3 is TGTGCCAGCAGCTCCCTGGGGGGTAGGAACACCGGGGAGCTGTTTTTT. Protein product: CASSSLGGRNTGELFF. The V and J genes are TRBV9 and TRBJ2-2, with D perhaps TRBD2 (6 bases). The V gene's germline CDR1 is SGDLS and CDR2 YYNGEE. The V gene lost 4 bases and the J gene lost 1 base, with 14 bases spanning the gap. The length of the CDR3 is 16 residues.

V usage is TRBV27 and J usage is TRBJ2-3; D is unclear. This CDR3 is built from 15 residues. Trimming shortened V by 3 bases and J by 0 bases, and 10 bases separated the two germline ends. The germline gives CDR1 MNHEY, CDR2 SMNVEV (reference sequence). The CDR3, as DNA: TGTGCCAGCAGTTTTGAGGCGCTTAGCACAGATACGCAGTATTTT. This encodes CASSFEALSTDTQYF.

The chain carries TRBV5-1 and TRBJ1-2; a weak D match, TRBD1 (5 bases). Germline assignment: CDR1 SGHRS and CDR2 YFSETQ. V was clipped by 3 bases and J by 1 base, with 16 bases between them. The CDR3 consists of 16 residues. CDR3: CASSSGGTGDNYGYTF. The CDR3 region has the DNA TGCGCCAGCAGCTCGGGCGGGACGGGAGATAACTATGGCTACACCTTC.

The V and J genes are TRBV6-6 and TRBJ1-1; 8 bases fit TRBD1. V lost 6 bases, J lost 6 bases, and 12 bases stayed unmatched. In germline, CDR1 is MNHNY, CDR2 SVGAGI (reference sequence). The CDR3 spans 15 residues. The CDR3 DNA reads TGTGCCAGCAGGAAAACAGGGGGACGCGAAGCTGAAGCTTTCTTT. It translates to CASRKTGGREAEAFF.

The gene calls are TRBV3-1 (or the pseudogene TRBV3-2) and TRBJ2-5; tentative D call: TRBD2 (6 bases). CDR1 is LGHDT and CDR2 is YNNKEL in the germline V gene (reference sequence). The CDR3 totals 13 residues. V was pared by 4 bases and J by 7 bases, with 13 bases between. The CDR3 nucleotides are TGTGCCAGCAGCCCGACGGGGGTTGGGACCCAGTACTTC. Translated, it gives CASSPTGVGTQYF.

A word on this clone: Other DNA sequences in this specimen translate into the identical CDR3. The chain links TRBV10-3 to TRBJ1-5; D is uncertain. Trimming pared 3 bases from V and 3 bases from J, leaving 3 bases between. Germline V gene lookup returns CDR1 ENHRY and CDR2 SYGVKD. The CDR3 extends over 12 amino acids. The CDR3: CAISDNNQPQHF. The DNA of the CDR3 is TGTGCCATCAGTGATAACAATCAGCCCCAGCATTTT.

This clone was seen only a few times. This chain connects TRBV7-9 to TRBJ1-6; 8 bases are a match to TRBD1. Germline trimming cut 4 bases from V and 9 bases from J; bases unmatched to any gene: 8. CDR1 SEHNR and CDR2 FQNEAQ come from the germline V gene (reference sequence). CDR3 length: 15 residues. CDR3: CASSYGTGGVSPLHF. CDR3 bases: TGTGCCAGCAGCTATGGGACAGGTGGAGTTTCACCCCTCCACTTT.

The chain is built from TRBV2 and TRBJ2-1, with 13 bases matching TRBD2. The V gene end was trimmed by 6 bases and the J gene end by 4 bases; junction bases not matched to a gene: 15. Germline values: CDR1 SNHLY, CDR2 FYNNEI. This CDR3 is built from 19 residues. In nucleotides, the CDR3 is TGTGCCAGCAGCATTTCCCGCGGGACTAGCGGGGTAGGATACAATGAGCAGTTCTTC. This gives the protein CASSISRGTSGVGYNEQFF.

The chain links TRBV5-8 to TRBJ2-6; a possible D gene is TRBD1 (5 bases). The CDR3 length is 16 residues. Looked up from germline, CDR1 is SGHTS and CDR2 is YDEGEE. V lost 6 bases, J lost 2 bases, and 15 bases lay in between. CDR3 sequence: CASMWGAWTGANVLTF. The CDR3, as DNA: TGTGCCAGCATGTGGGGCGCGTGGACTGGGGCCAACGTCCTGACTTTC.

In DNA form, the CDR3 reads TGCGCCAGCAGCCTCTCTAGCGGGGGCGACGAGCAGTACTTC. Translating gives CASSLSSGGDEQYF. The chain uses TRBV5-1 and TRBJ2-7, with 10 positions matching TRBD2. The trim removed 4 bases at V and 5 bases at J, leaving 6 bases unmatched. Germline CDR1 and CDR2: SGHRS and YFSETQ. The CDR3 totals 14 residues. Combining the CDR3 with reference TRBV5-1 and TRBJ2-7 gives the whole variable domain KAGVTQTPRYLIKTRGQQVTLSCSPISGHRSVSWYQQTPGQGLQFLFEYFSETQRNKGNFPGRFSGRQFSNSRSEMNVSTLELGDSALYLCASSLSSGGDEQYFGPGTRLTVT.

The count of this clone is one. CDR3: CASSPSGGAGELFF. The DNA for the CDR3 is TGTGCCAGCAGCCCTAGCGGGGGGGCCGGGGAGCTGTTTTTT. The chain has TRBV7-9 and TRBJ2-2; TRBD2 matches at 12 bases. The CDR3 spans 14 residues. Per the germline V gene, CDR1 is SEHNR and CDR2 is FQNEAQ (reference sequence). With V trimmed by 5 bases and J by 6 bases, 1 base remained unmatched. The variable domain in full, with the rest retrieved from reference TRBV7-9 and TRBJ2-2, is DTGVSQNPRHKITKRGQNVTFRCDPISEHNRLYWYRQTLGQGPEFLTYFQNEAQLEKSRLLSDRFSAERPKGSFSTLEIQRTEQGDSAMYLCASSPSGGAGELFFGEGSRLTVL.

This clone is a singleton in its sample. V and J are TRBV3-1 (or the pseudogene TRBV3-2) and TRBJ2-1, with 13 bases aligning to TRBD2. J was trimmed by 6 bases and V by 2 bases; bases with no gene match: 1. The CDR3 runs to 15 residues. Germline CDR1 and CDR2: LGHDT and YNNKEL (reference sequence). CDR3 nucleotides: TGTGCCAGCAGCCAAAGGACTAGCGGGAGCAATGAGCAGTTCTTC. Translation gives CASSQRTSGSNEQFF.

In this sample, this clone turned up once. This chain joins TRBV9 and TRBJ2-3; TRBD1 matches at 8 bases. CDR1 and CDR2 (germline): SGDLS, YYNGEE. With 3 bases clipped from V and 2 bases from J, the junction kept 5 bases outside the gene matches. This CDR3 comprises 15 residues. The CDR3 DNA sequence: TGTGCCAGCAGCGCGACAGGGGCTTACACAGATACGCAGTATTTT. Its translation: CASSATGAYTDTQYF.

The chain links TRBV3-1 (or the pseudogene TRBV3-2) to TRBJ1-6; TRBD1 agrees at 7 bases. Trimming cost V 7 bases and J 7 bases; bases outside gene matches: 10. Looked up from germline, CDR1 is LGHDT and CDR2 is YNNKEL (reference sequence). This CDR3 has 15 residues. Here the CDR3 reads CASNQGGRENSPLHF. CDR3 in DNA: TGTGCCAGCAACCAGGGGGGACGGGAAAATTCACCCCTCCACTTT.

The chain combines TRBV30 with TRBJ1-2, with D uncertain. Germline loops: CDR1 GTSNPN, CDR2 SVGIG (reference sequence). The CDR3 is made up of 13 amino acids. V lost 2 bases and J 2 bases, leaving 9 bases between the germline ends. The DNA of the CDR3 is TGTGCCTGGAGTCGTAAGCCCAACTATGGCTACACCTTC. The encoded protein is CAWSRKPNYGYTF.

The rearrangement joins TRBV7-3 to TRBJ1-1, with 7 nucleotides matching TRBD1. In germline, CDR1 is SGHTA, CDR2 FQGTGA. Trimming removed 5 bases from V and 4 bases from J; junction bases left unmatched: 7. This CDR3 has 14 residues. CDR3 protein: CASSLDRVGTEAFF. Written as DNA, the CDR3 is TGTGCCAGCAGCCTTGACAGGGTAGGCACTGAAGCTTTCTTT.

There are a few counts of this clone. The gene calls are TRBV20-1 and TRBJ2-3; D is perhaps TRBD1 (6 bases). CDR1 is DFQATT, CDR2 SNEGSKA, per germline (reference sequence). This CDR3 is 11 amino acids long. The germline V and J ends were trimmed by 4 bases and 6 bases, with 8 bases remaining between them. The CDR3 coding sequence is TGCAGTGCTACAGGGGTCGATACGCAGTATTTT. Its translation is CSATGVDTQYF.

The J gene is TRBJ1-4, the V gene TRBV19; 7 bases are a match to TRBD1. Losses at the gene ends were 4 bases for V and 3 bases for J; bases not matched to a gene: 5. The germline CDR1 and CDR2 sequences are LNHDA and SQIVND (reference sequence). The CDR3 consists of 15 residues. The CDR3 is CASSTRQGSNEKLFF. DNA for the CDR3: TGTGCCAGTAGTACCCGACAGGGTTCTAATGAAAAACTGTTTTTT.

The rearrangement joins TRBV20-1 to TRBJ2-3; possibly TRBD2 for D (7 bases). CDR1 and CDR2 from the germline V gene are DFQATT and SNEGSKA (reference sequence). Trimming removed 3 bases at V and 0 bases at J, with 13 bases between. This CDR3 is 15 amino acids long. The DNA for the CDR3 is TGCAGTGCTAGTGGGGGGCGGGGGAGCACAGATACGCAGTATTTT. Residues: CSASGGRGSTDTQYF.

Here the CDR3 reads CASTLATGELFF. As DNA, the CDR3 is TGTGCCAGCACACTAGCGACCGGGGAGCTGTTTTTT. This rearrangement joins TRBV7-9 to TRBJ2-2; 7 nucleotides agree with TRBD2. CDR1 and CDR2 from the germline V gene are SEHNR and FQNEAQ (reference sequence). The CDR3 runs to 12 residues. V lost 7 bases, J lost 5 bases, and 1 base stayed unmatched.

This rearrangement joins TRBV6-5 to TRBJ1-1, with TRBD1 identical over 7 bases. V trimming: 6 bases; J trimming: 8 bases; junction bases outside the gene matches: 6. Looked up from germline, CDR1 is MNHEY and CDR2 is SVGAGI. The length of the CDR3 is 12 residues. CDR3 in amino acids: CASRTVQGEAFF. The DNA of the CDR3 is TGTGCCAGCAGAACCGTACAGGGGGAAGCTTTCTTT.